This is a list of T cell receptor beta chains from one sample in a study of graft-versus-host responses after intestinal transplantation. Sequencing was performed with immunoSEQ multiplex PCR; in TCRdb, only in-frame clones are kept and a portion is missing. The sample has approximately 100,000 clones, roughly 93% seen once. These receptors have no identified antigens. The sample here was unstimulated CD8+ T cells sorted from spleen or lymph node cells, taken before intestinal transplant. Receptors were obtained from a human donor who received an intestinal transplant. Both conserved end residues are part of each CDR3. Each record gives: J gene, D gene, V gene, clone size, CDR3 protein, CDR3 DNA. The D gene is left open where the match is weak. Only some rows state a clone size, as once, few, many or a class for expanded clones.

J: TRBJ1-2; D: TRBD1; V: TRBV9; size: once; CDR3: CASSPPPDRGDGYTF; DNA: TGTGCCAGCAGCCCCCCCCCAGACAGGGGGGACGGCTACACCTTC
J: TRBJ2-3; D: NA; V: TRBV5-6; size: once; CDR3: CASSFAGSRTSTDTQYF; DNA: TGTGCCAGCAGCTTCGCAGGGAGCCGAACTAGCACAGATACGCAGTATTTT
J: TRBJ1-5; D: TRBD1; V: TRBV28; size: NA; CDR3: CASSLSGGTGALSNQPQHF; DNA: TGTGCCAGCAGTTTAAGTGGCGGGACAGGGGCCCTTAGCAATCAGCCCCAGCATTTT
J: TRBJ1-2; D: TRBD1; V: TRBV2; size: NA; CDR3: CAARDREVYGYTF; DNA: TGTGCCGCGCGTGACAGGGAGGTCTATGGCTACACCTTC
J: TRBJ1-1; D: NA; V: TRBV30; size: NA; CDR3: CAWSVPGQLNTEAFF; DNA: TGTGCCTGGAGTGTACCGGGCCAGTTGAACACTGAAGCTTTCTTT
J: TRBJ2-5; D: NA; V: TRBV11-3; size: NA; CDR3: CASSPPSGGWETQYF; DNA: TGTGCCAGCAGCCCGCCCTCCGGGGGTTGGGAGACCCAGTACTTC
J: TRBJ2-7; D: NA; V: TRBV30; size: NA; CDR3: CAWRFQGSSEQYF; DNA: TGTGCCTGGAGATTTCAGGGATCATCCGAGCAGTACTTC
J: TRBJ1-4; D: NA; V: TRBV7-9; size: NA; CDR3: CASRWAVDEKLFF; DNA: TGTGCCAGCCGTTGGGCAGTAGATGAAAAACTGTTTTTT
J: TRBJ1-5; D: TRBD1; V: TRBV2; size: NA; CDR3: CASRYRGSNQPQHF; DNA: TGTGCCAGCCGTTACAGGGGAAGCAATCAGCCCCAGCATTTT
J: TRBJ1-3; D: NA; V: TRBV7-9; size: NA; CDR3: CASSLPRLRNTIYF; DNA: TGTGCCAGCAGCTTACCTCGGTTGAGAAACACCATATATTTT
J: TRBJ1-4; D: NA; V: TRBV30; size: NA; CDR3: CAWTTGSFDEKLFF; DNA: TGTGCCTGGACTACGGGGTCCTTCGATGAAAAACTGTTTTTT
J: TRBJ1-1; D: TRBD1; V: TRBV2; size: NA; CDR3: CAGRTGFAEAFF; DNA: TGTGCCGGCAGGACAGGGTTCGCTGAAGCTTTCTTT
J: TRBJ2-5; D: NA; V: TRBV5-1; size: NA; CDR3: CAPTVQGNVTQETQYF; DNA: TGCGCCCCCACGGTCCAGGGGAACGTCACCCAAGAGACCCAGTACTTC
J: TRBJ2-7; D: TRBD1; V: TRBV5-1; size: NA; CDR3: CASSSYGTGSSYEQYF; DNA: TGCGCCAGCAGCTCTTACGGGACAGGGAGCTCCTACGAGCAGTACTTC
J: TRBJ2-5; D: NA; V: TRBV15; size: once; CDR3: CATSSPPWGEETQYF; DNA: TGTGCCACCAGCAGCCCCCCTTGGGGGGAGGAGACCCAGTACTTC
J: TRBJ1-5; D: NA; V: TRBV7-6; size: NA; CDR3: CASSYQADQPQHF; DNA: TGTGCCAGCAGCTACCAGGCGGATCAGCCCCAGCATTTT
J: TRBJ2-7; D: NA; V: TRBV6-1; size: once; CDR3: CASSEGIEQYF; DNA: TGTGCCAGCAGTGAAGGGATTGAGCAGTACTTC
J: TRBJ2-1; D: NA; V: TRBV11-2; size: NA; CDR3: CASSLNQRAIDEQFF; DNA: TGTGCCAGCAGCTTAAACCAGCGGGCCATTGATGAGCAGTTCTTC
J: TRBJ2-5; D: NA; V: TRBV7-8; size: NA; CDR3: CATLLGGAGETQYF; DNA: TGTGCCACCCTCTTGGGGGGGGCCGGAGAGACCCAGTACTTC
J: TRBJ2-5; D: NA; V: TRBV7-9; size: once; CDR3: CASSSDPMGETQYF; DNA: TGTGCCAGCAGCTCGGACCCTATGGGAGAGACCCAGTACTTC
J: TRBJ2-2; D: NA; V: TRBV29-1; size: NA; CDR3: CSVVSRSGELFF; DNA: TGCAGCGTTGTCTCTCGGTCCGGGGAGCTGTTTTTT
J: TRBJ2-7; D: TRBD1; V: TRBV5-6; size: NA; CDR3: CASSEDRDSYEQYF; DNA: TGTGCCAGCAGCGAGGACAGGGATTCCTACGAGCAGTACTTC
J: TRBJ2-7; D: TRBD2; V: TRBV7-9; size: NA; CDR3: CASSLMNRRGTYEQYF; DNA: TGTGCCAGCAGCTTGATGAATAGGCGGGGGACGTACGAGCAGTACTTC
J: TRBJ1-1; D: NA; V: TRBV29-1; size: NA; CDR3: CSATGFLNTEAFF; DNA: TGCAGCGCAACCGGGTTCCTGAACACTGAAGCTTTCTTT
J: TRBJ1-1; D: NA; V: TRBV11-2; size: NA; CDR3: CASSLDWGASEAFF; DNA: TGTGCCAGCAGCTTAGATTGGGGGGCTTCTGAAGCTTTCTTT
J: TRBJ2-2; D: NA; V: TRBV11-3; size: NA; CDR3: CASSARPGLGGELFF; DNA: TGTGCCAGCAGCGCCCGACCAGGGTTGGGTGGGGAGCTGTTTTTT
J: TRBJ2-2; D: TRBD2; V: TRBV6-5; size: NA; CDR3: CASSPTSGGAGELFF; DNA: TGTGCCAGCAGTCCCACTAGCGGGGGGGCCGGGGAGCTGTTTTTT
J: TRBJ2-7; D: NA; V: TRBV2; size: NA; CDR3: CASIEVSPRRDEQYF; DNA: TGTGCCAGCATTGAAGTTTCCCCCCGACGGGATGAGCAGTACTTC
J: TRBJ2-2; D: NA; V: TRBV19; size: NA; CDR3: CASSIWGRYAGELFF; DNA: TGTGCCAGTAGTATATGGGGGCGTTACGCCGGGGAGCTGTTTTTT
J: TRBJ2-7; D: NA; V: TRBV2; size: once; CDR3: CASGGGVTYEQYF; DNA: TGTGCCAGCGGGGGCGGAGTTACCTACGAGCAGTACTTC
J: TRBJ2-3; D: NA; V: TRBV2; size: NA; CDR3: CASTPRESASTDTQYF; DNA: TGTGCCAGCACCCCCCGGGAGAGTGCTAGCACAGATACGCAGTATTTT
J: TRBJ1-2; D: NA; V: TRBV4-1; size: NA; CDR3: CASSPEVGGSYGYTF; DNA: TGCGCCAGCAGCCCAGAAGTTGGGGGGTCCTATGGCTACACCTTC
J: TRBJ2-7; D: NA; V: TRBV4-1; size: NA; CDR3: CASSPLVRGSAYEQYF; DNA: TGCGCCAGCAGCCCTTTGGTCAGGGGAAGCGCCTACGAGCAGTACTTC
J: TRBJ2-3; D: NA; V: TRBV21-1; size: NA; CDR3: CASSARGAECHTQYF; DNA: TGTGCCAGCAGCGCCCGGGGGGCCGAATGTCATACGCAGTATTTT
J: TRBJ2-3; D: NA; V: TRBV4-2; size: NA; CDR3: CASSQLDSDTQYF; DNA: TGTGCCAGCAGCCAGCTAGATTCAGATACGCAGTATTTT
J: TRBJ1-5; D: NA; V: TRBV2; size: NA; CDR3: CASSEGPYQPQHF; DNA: TGTGCCAGCAGTGAAGGGCCCTATCAGCCCCAGCATTTT
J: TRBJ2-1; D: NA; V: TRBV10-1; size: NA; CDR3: CASSEPKQSNEQFF; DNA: TGCGCCAGCAGTGAGCCGAAACAGAGCAATGAGCAGTTCTTC
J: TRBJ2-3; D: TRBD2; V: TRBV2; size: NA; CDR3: CASSLSGGTDTQYF; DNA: TGTGCCAGCAGTCTTAGCGGGGGTACAGATACGCAGTATTTT
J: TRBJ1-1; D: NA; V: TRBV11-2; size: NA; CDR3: CASSPLLWGDSAEAFF; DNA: TGTGCCAGCAGCCCCCTCCTATGGGGAGATAGTGCTGAAGCTTTCTTT
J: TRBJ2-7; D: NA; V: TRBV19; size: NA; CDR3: CASSRILGDYEQYF; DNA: TGTGCCAGTAGTCGTATTTTGGGGGACTACGAGCAGTACTTC
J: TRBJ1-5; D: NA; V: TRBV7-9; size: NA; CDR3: CASSLGGRGNQPQHF; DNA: TGTGCCAGCAGCTTAGGGGGGCGCGGCAATCAGCCCCAGCATTTT
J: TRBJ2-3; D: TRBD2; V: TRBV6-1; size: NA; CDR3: CASSVTSGGYTDTQYF; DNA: TGTGCCAGCAGTGTTACTAGCGGGGGATACACAGATACGCAGTATTTT
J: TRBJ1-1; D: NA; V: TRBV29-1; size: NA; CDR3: CSVGMNTEAFF; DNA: TGCAGCGTTGGGATGAACACTGAAGCTTTCTTT
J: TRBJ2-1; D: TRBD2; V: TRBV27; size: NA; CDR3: CASSLAAGAYNEQFF; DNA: TGTGCCAGCAGTTTAGCGGCGGGGGCCTACAATGAGCAGTTCTTC
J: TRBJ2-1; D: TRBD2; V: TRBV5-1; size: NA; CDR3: CASSLGPDDRLATYSYNEQFF; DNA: TGCGCCAGCAGCTTGGGGCCAGACGACCGACTAGCTACATACTCCTACAATGAGCAGTTCTTC
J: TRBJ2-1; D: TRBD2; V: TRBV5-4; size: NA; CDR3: CASSPSGGGLSEQFF; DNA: TGTGCCAGCAGCCCTAGCGGGGGTGGGCTTAGTGAGCAGTTCTTC
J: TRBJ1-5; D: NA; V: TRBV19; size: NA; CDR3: CASCPDYSNQPQHF; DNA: TGTGCCAGTTGCCCAGATTATAGCAATCAGCCCCAGCATTTT
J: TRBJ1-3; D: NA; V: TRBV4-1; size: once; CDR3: CASSWWISGNTIYF; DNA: TGCGCCAGCAGTTGGTGGATCTCTGGAAACACCATATATTTT
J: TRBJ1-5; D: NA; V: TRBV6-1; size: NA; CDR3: CATAPPGTRDQPQHF; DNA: TGTGCCACCGCTCCCCCAGGGACCCGAGATCAGCCCCAGCATTTT
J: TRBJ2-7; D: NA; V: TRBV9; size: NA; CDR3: CASSVLAGQTGLVFYEQYF; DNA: TGTGCCAGCAGCGTACTGGCAGGGCAGACAGGATTGGTATTCTACGAGCAGTACTTC
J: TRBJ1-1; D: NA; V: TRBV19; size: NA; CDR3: CASSMMKGGREDEAFF; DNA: TGTGCCAGTAGTATGATGAAGGGGGGCAGGGAGGATGAAGCTTTCTTT